The TCR beta chain described here comes from a study of read filtering for tumor transcriptome and immune sequencing. Study-wide points: IR-seq captured clonotypes deeper and more reliably than RNA-seq.

Ten or more counts support this clonotype. The antigen remains unidentified. CDR3 size: 13 residues. CDR1 is SGDLS, CDR2 YYNGEE, per germline. The V end lost 4 bases, the J end lost 1 base, and 8 bases lay between the germline ends. Molecular barcoded adaptors covering alpha/delta and beta/gamma chains were used on roughly 400 ng RNA. Each CDR3 protein is one row after TCRdb ran MiXCR on the reads. The top ten hold just under 8.5% of the sample, which has 130,000 or so distinct CDR3 sequences, approximately 13% seen once. This receptor was identified in a donor over 35 with multiple myeloma. The rearrangement links TRBV9 to TRBJ1-1; D is unclear. The material sequenced was a population of CD138-negative cells sorted from bone marrow. The CDR3 loop reads CASSSRRNTEAFF. CDR3 DNA sequence: TGTGCCAGCAGCTCCCGCCGGAACACTGAAGCTTTCTTT.